The entry that follows covers one T cell receptor (beta chain) sequence. The sample originates from a study of T cell changes during pregnancy in multiple sclerosis. Method: immunoSEQ multiplex PCR; TCRdb's copy keeps in-frame clones and lacks some. The data show about 36,000 clones, with just over 90% seen just once and roughly 0.41% held by the top ten. The J segment lost 6 bases and the V segment lost 6 bases, leaving 11 bases of the junction unmatched. The CDR3 consists of 15 residues. Germline values: CDR1 SQVTM, CDR2 ANQGSEA. The rearrangement uses TRBV29-1 and TRBJ2-1; 10 nucleotides line up with TRBD2. Specimen: CD4+ T cells from peripheral blood mononuclear cells, collected in the first trimester of pregnancy. This clonotype was obtained from a female donor with multiple sclerosis, enrolled in a pregnancy study. CDR3 protein: CSVLSPSGGFNEQFF. CDR3 bases: TGCAGCGTATTATCCCCTAGCGGGGGCTTCAATGAGCAGTTCTTC.